The 29 T cell receptor beta chains below all came from one sample that was sequenced in a study of long-term antiretroviral therapy in people with HIV. Sequencing relied on immunoSEQ assay v3.0, run at survey level. Profiled with immunoSEQ multiplex PCR; TCRdb holds only in-frame clones, not every one. The sample holds over 15,000 clones, around nine tenths seen once. Sequences were derived from unsorted PBMCs, sampled 0.5 years after starting antiretroviral therapy. These receptor sequences come from a man aged 35 to 55 with HIV.

V usage is TRBV6-5 and J usage is TRBJ1-3, with D hard to call. The CDR3 runs 15 residues. V was clipped by 3 bases and J by 0 bases, with 9 bases between them. Germline lookup yields CDR1 MNHEY and CDR2 SVGAGI. The CDR3 protein is CASSYNGVSGNTIYF. The CDR3 DNA reads TGTGCCAGCAGTTATAATGGTGTCTCTGGAAACACCATATATTTT.

The chain recombines TRBV2 with TRBJ1-1; D unresolved. CDR3 length: 17 residues. V shed 5 bases and J shed 6 bases, with 25 bases lying between them. The germline CDR1 and CDR2 sequences are SNHLY and FYNNEI. The CDR3 DNA sequence: TGTGCCAGCAGTCGCGCAAGCGGCCTCCTGCTAAGGTCTGAAGCTTTCTTT. It yields the protein CASSRASGLLLRSEAFF.

The V gene is TRBV2, the J gene TRBJ2-7, with a possible D match to TRBD1 (5 bases). The V end was cut by 3 bases, the J end by 2 bases, with 17 bases between. The CDR3 extends over 16 amino acids. CDR1 and CDR2 from the germline V gene are SNHLY and FYNNEI. The CDR3 spells CASSDSQVPPAYEQYF. CDR3 in DNA: TGTGCCAGCAGTGACTCACAGGTTCCGCCGGCCTACGAGCAGTACTTC.

The chain is built from TRBV27 and TRBJ2-1; the match to TRBD2 covers 8 bases. Germline assignment: CDR1 MNHEY and CDR2 SMNVEV (reference sequence). Trimming cost V 5 bases and J 2 bases; bases outside gene matches: 5. The CDR3 spans 15 residues. The CDR3 region is CASSPGGGTYNEQFF. CDR3 bases: TGTGCCAGCAGTCCGGGAGGGGGGACCTACAATGAGCAGTTCTTC.

The chain combines TRBV11-2 with TRBJ2-7; perhaps TRBD1 as D (6 bases). V lost 5 bases, J lost 7 bases, and 15 bases lay in between. Germline V CDR1 and CDR2: SGHAT, FQNNGV. The CDR3 sequence is 13 residues long. CDR3: CASSPVTGLEQYF. CDR3 DNA sequence: TGTGCCAGCAGCCCAGTCACAGGGTTGGAGCAGTACTTC.

The chain carries TRBV7-9 and TRBJ2-7; 8 positions match TRBD2. Trimming removed 4 bases from V and 4 bases from J; junction bases left unmatched: 9. CDR3 length: 15 amino acids. Per germline, CDR1 SEHNR and CDR2 FQNEAQ (reference sequence). CDR3 in amino acids: CASSSLRTSGYEQYF. DNA for the CDR3: TGTGCCAGCAGCTCCTTAAGAACTAGCGGATACGAGCAGTACTTC.

The count of this clone is one. This sequence joins TRBV18 and TRBJ2-2, with D possibly matching TRBD2 (5 bases). V was clipped by 0 bases and J by 4 bases, with 9 bases between them. This CDR3 comprises 15 residues. Germline V lookup: CDR1 KGHSH, CDR2 LQKENI. The CDR3 sequence: CASSPPGVSTGELFF. The CDR3 DNA reads TGTGCCAGCTCACCACCCGGGGTCAGCACCGGGGAGCTGTTTTTT. Filled out from reference TRBV18 and TRBJ2-2, the complete variable domain reads NAGVMQNPRHLVRRRGQEARLRCSPMKGHSHVYWYRQLPEEGLKFMVYLQKENIIDESGMPKERFSAEFPKEGPSILRIQQVVRGDSAAYFCASSPPGVSTGELFFGEGSRLTVL.

The CDR3 loop is CATSRDLGIDTQYF. CDR3 nucleotide sequence: TGTGCCACCAGCAGAGATCTCGGGATAGATACGCAGTATTTT. The V gene is TRBV15, the J gene TRBJ2-3, with D tentatively TRBD2 (5 bases). In germline, CDR1 is LNHNV, CDR2 YYDKDF (reference sequence). V was trimmed by 0 bases and J by 5 bases, leaving 9 bases between them. The CDR3 is made up of 14 amino acids.

The genes are TRBV28 and TRBJ2-5; D perhaps matches TRBD1 (5 bases). V gave up 7 bases and J gave up 6 bases, with 24 bases separating them. Germline CDR1 and CDR2: MDHEN and SYDVKM. This CDR3 is built from 16 residues. CDR3 sequence (DNA): TGTGCCAGCACCCCTAGAGGAAGCGCCAAGGGGAAGACCCAGTACTTC. Translation gives CASTPRGSAKGKTQYF.

The CDR3 protein is CASRWTSGGVDTQYF. In nucleotides, the CDR3 is TGTGCCAGCAGATGGACTAGCGGGGGGGTGGATACGCAGTATTTT. V usage is TRBV27 and J usage is TRBJ2-3, with 15 positions matching TRBD2. The CDR3 sequence is 15 residues long. Germline loops: CDR1 MNHEY, CDR2 SMNVEV (reference sequence). With V trimmed by 6 bases and J by 6 bases, 4 bases remained unmatched.

This chain connects TRBV10-1 to TRBJ2-3; 8 bases agree with TRBD2. The CDR3 totals 17 residues. Germline assignment: CDR1 WNHNN and CDR2 SYGVQD (reference sequence). V lost 0 bases and J lost 2; bases outside the gene matches: 7. The CDR3, as DNA: TGCGCCAGCAGTGAGTCCTTGGCGGGGGGACCCACAGATACGCAGTATTTT. Translating it yields CASSESLAGGPTDTQYF.

V and J are TRBV6-5 and TRBJ2-7; no clear D. The V gene's germline CDR1 is MNHEY and CDR2 SVGAGI. The CDR3 runs 15 residues. Trimming removed 0 bases from V and 0 bases from J, with 9 bases in between. CDR3 sequence: CASSYSTGVSYEQYF. In nucleotides, the CDR3 is TGTGCCAGCAGTTACTCGACGGGCGTCTCCTACGAGCAGTACTTC.

The chain recombines TRBV19 with TRBJ1-5, with 8 nucleotides matching TRBD1. Germline V lookup: CDR1 LNHDA, CDR2 SQIVND (reference sequence). The CDR3 contains 14 residues. With V trimmed by 6 bases and J by 4 bases, 5 bases remained unmatched. The CDR3 nucleotides are TGTGCCAGTAGGCCGGGACAGGAGAATCAGCCCCAGCATTTT. It encodes CASRPGQENQPQHF. The entire variable domain, with the rest obtained from reference TRBV19 and TRBJ1-5, is as follows: DGGITQSPKYLFRKEGQNVTLSCEQNLNHDAMYWYRQDPGQGLRLIYYSQIVNDFQKGDIAEGYSVSREKKESFPLTVTSAQKNPTAFYLCASRPGQENQPQHFGDGTRLSIL.

This chain joins TRBV7-2 and TRBJ1-2; perhaps TRBD1 as D (5 bases). Trimming cost V 1 base and J 8 bases, with 11 bases left between them. Germline V gene lookup returns CDR1 SGHTA and CDR2 FQGNSA. CDR3 length equals 13 residues. CDR3 in DNA: TGTGCCAGCAGCTTAGGCGGGGGAGGAGGCTACACCTTC. Its translation is CASSLGGGGGYTF.

The chain carries TRBV5-6 and TRBJ2-5, with D tentatively TRBD2 (7 bases). The CDR3 totals 14 residues. V lost 4 bases and J 7 bases, leaving 17 bases between the germline ends. CDR1 SGHDT and CDR2 YYEEEE come from the germline V gene. CDR3 in amino acids: CASSNNLRGGTQYF. In DNA form, the CDR3 reads TGTGCCAGCAGCAACAATTTAAGGGGGGGGACCCAGTACTTC.

The chain combines TRBV4-1 with TRBJ2-7, with unresolved D. Between the trimmed V and J ends, which lost 4 bases and 4 bases, there was a span of 14 bases. The V gene's germline CDR1 is MGHRA and CDR2 YSYEKL. This CDR3 is 14 amino acids long. The CDR3 DNA is TGCGCCAGCAGCCTCGTCCCAGGAGATTACGAGCAGTACTTC. Protein sequence: CASSLVPGDYEQYF.

This clone appeared once. The gene calls are TRBV7-3 and TRBJ2-3; D may be TRBD2 (5 bases). V was shortened by 2 bases and J by 4 bases, with 16 bases between the two germline ends. CDR1 and CDR2 (germline): SGHTA, FQGTGA. The CDR3 sequence is 16 residues long. The DNA of the CDR3 is TGTGCCAGCAGCTTATTGGGCGGAGCGGACTCAGATACGCAGTATTTT. Translation: CASSLLGGADSDTQYF.

This chain uses TRBV19 with TRBJ2-5, with D unresolved. CDR1 and CDR2 (germline): LNHDA, SQIVND (reference sequence). CDR3 length: 15 residues. V was trimmed by 3 bases and J by 2 bases, leaving 13 bases between them. This CDR3 is CASSIGGSIQETQYF. The CDR3 nucleotides are TGTGCCAGTAGTATCGGCGGATCCATACAAGAGACCCAGTACTTC.

The chain has TRBV5-4 and TRBJ1-1; D perhaps matches TRBD1 (5 bases). CDR1 and CDR2 (germline): SGHNT, YYREEE (reference sequence). CDR3 length: 14 amino acids. Deletions cut 3 bases from V and 1 base from J, with 10 bases between. The CDR3 DNA sequence: TGTGCCAGCAGCTCCGGGGCCTCGAACACTGAAGCTTTCTTT. Protein product: CASSSGASNTEAFF.

CDR3 region: CAWSGFSNQPQHF. The CDR3, as DNA: TGTGCCTGGAGTGGCTTTAGCAATCAGCCCCAGCATTTT. The chain employs TRBV30 and TRBJ1-5; D uncertain. V lost 1 base to trimming and J lost 0 bases, with 4 bases between them. CDR1 is GTSNPN and CDR2 is SVGIG in the germline V gene (reference sequence). The length of the CDR3 is 13 residues.

The chain employs TRBV6-5 and TRBJ1-2; 7 bases fit TRBD1. The CDR3 covers 12 residues. The J segment lost 8 bases and the V segment lost 6 bases, leaving 6 bases of the junction unmatched. Germline values: CDR1 MNHEY, CDR2 SVGAGI. The CDR3 DNA reads as TGTGCCAGCAGGGGTACAGGGGACGGCTACACCTTC. Translated, it gives CASRGTGDGYTF.

J is TRBJ2-3 and V is TRBV2; TRBD1 matches at 8 bases. Germline trimming cut 5 bases from V and 0 bases from J; bases unmatched to any gene: 7. The CDR3 is 16 residues long. CDR1 is SNHLY and CDR2 is FYNNEI in the germline V gene. This chain's CDR3 is CASSSMDRDSTDTQYF. The CDR3 region has the DNA TGTGCCAGCAGTTCTATGGACAGGGATAGCACAGATACGCAGTATTTT.

The CDR3 coding sequence is TGTGCCAGCAGCTTAGGATACAACAGAAAAAGGATCGAGGAGCAGTTCTTC. Its protein is CASSLGYNRKRIEEQFF. J is TRBJ2-1 and V is TRBV11-2; D remains unclear. CDR1 SGHAT and CDR2 FQNNGV come from the germline V gene. Between the trimmed V and J ends, which lost 1 base and 10 bases, there was a span of 23 bases. The CDR3 consists of 17 residues.

This clone was picked up a small number of times. The V call is TRBV2, the J call TRBJ2-7; 7 nucleotides match TRBD1. Germline CDR1 is SNHLY and CDR2 is FYNNEI. The trim removed 4 bases at V and 5 bases at J, leaving 14 bases unmatched. The CDR3 consists of 16 residues. CDR3 DNA sequence: TGTGCCAGCAGTGGACAGGGAAAGGTGTTAGGGAACGAGCAGTACTTC. Translating it yields CASSGQGKVLGNEQYF.

V is TRBV25-1 and J is TRBJ1-5; tentatively, D is TRBD1 (5 bases). Germline CDR1 reads MGHDK; CDR2 reads SYGVNS. This CDR3 is built from 15 residues. V gave up 4 bases and J gave up 3 bases, with 13 bases separating them. The CDR3 nucleotides read TGTGCCAGCAGTGTAGGGGCGAGGAACAATCAGCCCCAGCATTTT. Residues: CASSVGARNNQPQHF.

This clone was detected only a few times. This chain connects TRBV5-6 to TRBJ2-7, with TRBD1 matching over 9 bases. The CDR3 loop spans 15 amino acids. CDR1 is SGHDT and CDR2 is YYEEEE in the germline V gene. J gave up 3 bases and V 5 bases, and 9 bases lay outside the gene matches. CDR3 nucleotide sequence: TGTGCCAGCAGAACCCCTGGGACAGGGTTCTACGAGCAGTACTTC. The encoded protein is CASRTPGTGFYEQYF.

The chain uses TRBV18 and TRBJ2-5; 8 positions match TRBD2. Germline CDR1 and CDR2: KGHSH and LQKENI. Trimming at V came to 5 bases and at J to 5 bases, leaving 4 bases not matched to a gene. This CDR3 comprises 13 residues. The CDR3 nucleotides read TGTGCCAGCTCAGCGGGACTAGGGGAGACCCAGTACTTC. Its translation: CASSAGLGETQYF. Drawing the rest from reference TRBV18 and TRBJ2-5, the complete variable domain is NAGVMQNPRHLVRRRGQEARLRCSPMKGHSHVYWYRQLPEEGLKFMVYLQKENIIDESGMPKERFSAEFPKEGPSILRIQQVVRGDSAAYFCASSAGLGETQYFGPGTRLLVL.

This rearrangement joins TRBV2 to TRBJ1-1; tentatively, D is TRBD1 (6 bases). V lost 9 bases to trimming and J lost 1 base, with 18 bases between them. The CDR3 totals 15 residues. Looked up from germline, CDR1 is SNHLY and CDR2 is FYNNEI. CDR3: CARGQGMVRNTEAFF. Written as DNA, the CDR3 is TGTGCCAGGGGGCAGGGGATGGTGAGGAACACTGAAGCTTTCTTT. Together with reference TRBV2 and TRBJ1-1, the CDR3 gives the full variable domain: EPEVTQTPSHQVTQMGQEVILRCVPISNHLYFYWYRQILGQKVEFLVSFYNNEISEKSEIFDDQFSVERPDGSNFTLKIRSTKLEDSAMYFCARGQGMVRNTEAFFGQGTRLTVV.

Here the CDR3 reads CASSGGSGYEQYF. CDR3 coding DNA: TGCGCCAGCAGTGGGGGGTCGGGGTACGAGCAGTACTTC. The rearrangement joins TRBV10-2 to TRBJ2-7; D may correspond to TRBD1 or TRBD2 (5 bases each). Germline V CDR1 and CDR2: WSHSY, SAAADI. This CDR3 is built from 13 residues. Deletions cut 4 bases from V and 4 bases from J, with 11 bases between.